The 22 T cell receptor beta chains below all came from one sample that was sequenced in a study of T cells in Graves' hyperthyroidism and ophthalmopathy (dated by TCRdb to between 2018 and 2020). Library method: multiplex PCR. TCRdb shows the sequencer as Illumina HiSeq 2000. The TCR beta CDR3 regions were amplified from RNA transcripts. For the first round of RT-PCR on the TCR CDR3, the HTBI primer set was used together with the Qiagen OneStep RT-PCR kit. TCRdb itself trimmed the public reads at Q25 with fastp, ran MiXCR and retained productive beta chains. Duplicate CDR3 protein sequences are folded into a single record with the most common DNA and genes. Here the sample has 300,000 to 450,000 distinct CDR3 sequences; about 15% occur a single time. The biggest ten clones account for around 10% of the sample. Sequenced material: blood. The receptors were gathered from a woman in her fifties or sixties with Graves' hyperthyroidism.

This clonotype was counted ten times or more. J is TRBJ1-2 and V is TRBV6-6; D is ambiguous. Trimming pared 0 bases from V and 1 base from J, leaving 9 bases between. Germline V lookup: CDR1 MNHNY, CDR2 SVGAGI (reference sequence). This CDR3 is built from 15 residues. The CDR3 coding sequence is TGTGCCAGCAGTTACTCGGCCAGAATTAACTATGGCTACACCTTC. This sequence encodes CASSYSARINYGYTF.

This clonotype came up many times. This chain uses TRBV7-2 with TRBJ2-2, with D possibly TRBD2 on 5 matching bases. The CDR3 is 14 residues long. V was clipped by 1 base and J by 7 bases, with 10 bases between them. Germline V CDR1 and CDR2: SGHTA, FQGNSA. CDR3 bases: TGTGCCAGCAGCTTAGACCCTCGGGGCGGGGAGCTGTTTTTT. It codes for CASSLDPRGGELFF.

This clonotype came up a few times. The rearrangement links TRBV7-8 to TRBJ2-1; 13 bases line up with TRBD2. CDR3 size: 14 residues. From germline, CDR1 is SGHVS and CDR2 FQNEAQ. J was trimmed by 9 bases and V by 4 bases; bases with no gene match: 3. The CDR3: CASSWTSGRGEQFF. CDR3 DNA sequence: TGTGCCAGCAGCTGGACTAGCGGGAGAGGTGAGCAGTTCTTC.

The table lists this clonotype with many counts. The J gene is TRBJ2-7, the V gene TRBV20-1; 11 bases fit TRBD2. The V gene end was trimmed by 5 bases and the J gene end by 1 base; junction bases not matched to a gene: 10. CDR3 size: 16 residues. Germline V lookup: CDR1 DFQATT, CDR2 SNEGSKA (reference sequence). Here the CDR3 DNA reads TGCAGTGCTTCGGGACTAGCGGAGACCAGTTCCTACGAGCAGTACTTC. Its translation: CSASGLAETSSYEQYF.

This clonotype was counted a few times. J is TRBJ2-3 and V is TRBV5-6; 7 bases fit TRBD2. This CDR3 is 16 amino acids long. The ends lost 3 bases at V and 2 bases at J; junction bases unmatched: 9. Germline V gives CDR1 SGHDT, CDR2 YYEEEE. The CDR3 DNA follows: TGTGCCAGCAGCTCTTACCCCGGGGGGATCACAGATACGCAGTATTTT. Amino acids: CASSSYPGGITDTQYF.

The table lists this clonotype with many counts. This rearrangement joins TRBV27 to TRBJ1-4; D ambiguous. The V end was cut by 3 bases, the J end by 7 bases, with 21 bases between. The CDR3 is made up of 17 amino acids. CDR1 and CDR2 (germline): MNHEY, SMNVEV (reference sequence). CDR3 sequence (DNA): TGTGCCAGCAGTTTCTCACCGGGTGGGGTGATGGCTGAAAAACTGTTTTTT. Amino acid sequence: CASSFSPGGVMAEKLFF.

The CDR3 spells CASSGGSAGNSPLHF. For the CDR3, the DNA is TGTGCCAGCAGTGGCGGGTCTGCTGGCAATTCACCCCTCCACTTT. The J gene is TRBJ1-6, the V gene TRBV25-1; D gene uncertain. The CDR3 runs to 15 residues. Trimming removed 4 bases from V and 7 bases from J, with 14 bases in between. Germline V CDR1 and CDR2: MGHDK, SYGVNS.

This clonotype has just a few counts. This chain connects TRBV5-1 to TRBJ2-5; TRBD2 aligns across 8 bases. Per the germline V gene, CDR1 is SGHRS and CDR2 is YFSETQ. V lost 2 bases and J lost 3; bases outside the gene matches: 3. CDR3 length: 14 residues. CDR3 residues: CASSFNGREETQYF. The DNA of the CDR3 is TGCGCCAGCAGCTTCAACGGGAGGGAAGAGACCCAGTACTTC.

The table lists this clonotype with many counts. V gene TRBV6-1 combines with J gene TRBJ2-5, with D perhaps assigned TRBD1 or TRBD2 (5 bases each). Trimming pared 5 bases from V and 2 bases from J, leaving 12 bases between. The CDR3 is 14 residues long. CDR1 MNHNS and CDR2 SASEGT come from the germline V gene. The DNA of the CDR3 is TGTGCCAGCAGTTATGGGGGAGCACAAGAGACCCAGTACTTC. It codes for CASSYGGAQETQYF.

The table lists this clonotype with many counts. DNA of the CDR3: TGTGCCAGCAGCCCAGCCGGCGGGTCGGGAGAGACCCAGTACTTC. It encodes CASSPAGGSGETQYF. V is TRBV3-1 and J is TRBJ2-5; possibly TRBD2 for D (5 bases). This CDR3 region has 15 residues. V was cut by 4 bases and J by 4 bases, with 16 bases left in between. Germline assignment: CDR1 LGHDT and CDR2 YNNKEL (reference sequence).

This clonotype occurred many times. V usage is TRBV12-3 or TRBV12-4 and J usage is TRBJ1-1; D perhaps matches TRBD1 (6 bases). Trimming removed 4 bases from V and 8 bases from J, with 14 bases in between. The length of the CDR3 is 13 residues. The CDR3 DNA reads TGTGCCAGCAGTTCCTTCAGGGGCGCAGAAGCTTTCTTT. This gives the protein CASSSFRGAEAFF.

V gene TRBV5-4 combines with J gene TRBJ2-7; 9 nucleotides align to TRBD1. The CDR3 runs to 15 residues. V shed 4 bases, J shed 5 bases, and the junction held 10 bases outside the gene matches. Germline values: CDR1 SGHNT, CDR2 YYREEE (reference sequence). The CDR3 nucleotides read TGTGCCAGCAGCGGCGGGACAGGGATTTCCCACGAGCAGTACTTC. Translating gives CASSGGTGISHEQYF.

Worth noting for this clonotype: This may arise from a read error, as a much more abundant clone is one base away. The chain couples TRBV6-1 to TRBJ1-1; tentatively, D is TRBD1 (5 bases). CDR3 length: 15 amino acids. Germline loops: CDR1 MNHNS, CDR2 SASEGT. The CDR3 region has the DNA TGTGCCAGCAGTAGACGCAGGGAAGCTAGCACTGAAGCTTCCTTT. Its translation is CASSRRREASTEASF.

This clonotype was seen repeatedly, ten times or more. The chain is built from TRBV20-1 and TRBJ2-3; TRBD2 might be the D (6 bases). Trimming left V 6 bases short and J 3 bases short, with 19 bases between. Germline CDR1 DFQATT, CDR2 SNEGSKA (reference sequence). The CDR3 totals 15 residues. In nucleotides, the CDR3 is TGCAGTGCCTTATCACCACGGGAGTTGACAGATACGCAGTATTTT. It specifies CSALSPRELTDTQYF.

The sample holds many counts of this clonotype. This rearrangement joins TRBV3-1 to TRBJ2-5, with D uncertain. This CDR3 is built from 14 residues. Between the trimmed V and J ends, which lost 4 bases and 5 bases, there was a span of 14 bases. CDR1 is LGHDT, CDR2 YNNKEL, per germline (reference sequence). The CDR3, as DNA: TGTGCCAGCAGCCCCGTCTATAGTTCTGAGACCCAGTACTTC. Translating it yields CASSPVYSSETQYF.

This clonotype was recorded at least ten times. The V and J genes are TRBV20-1 and TRBJ2-7; 9 nucleotides align to TRBD2. The CDR3 sequence is 14 residues long. J gave up 5 bases and V 6 bases, and 11 bases lay outside the gene matches. Germline CDR1 reads DFQATT; CDR2 reads SNEGSKA (reference sequence). The CDR3 protein is CSAPTLAGGDEQYF. The CDR3 nucleotides are TGCAGTGCCCCAACTCTTGCGGGAGGGGACGAGCAGTACTTC.

This clonotype was seen many times. The chain employs TRBV12-3 or TRBV12-4 and TRBJ1-2, with D perhaps TRBD1 (5 bases). V was trimmed by 8 bases and J by 4 bases, leaving 17 bases between them. This CDR3 region has 14 residues. The DNA for the CDR3 is TGTGCCAGCGGCCCGGGGGACCGCTTCTATGGCTACACCTTC. Amino acid sequence: CASGPGDRFYGYTF.

This chain joins TRBV6-5 and TRBJ1-5; D gene ambiguous. The CDR3 is 13 amino acids. Germline CDR1 reads MNHEY; CDR2 reads SVGAGI. The germline V and J ends were trimmed by 0 bases and 7 bases, with 7 bases remaining between them. The CDR3 DNA sequence: TGTGCCAGCAGTTACTCGATTGAACAGCCCCAGCATTTT. Its protein is CASSYSIEQPQHF.

Ten or more counts support this clonotype. This chain joins TRBV29-1 and TRBJ2-5; 9 bases match TRBD1. Germline V CDR1 and CDR2: SQVTM, ANQGSEA. The CDR3 runs to 14 residues. V lost 1 base and J lost 4; bases outside the gene matches: 4. The CDR3 DNA is TGCAGCGTTGAAGGGACAGGGGAAGCAGAGACCCAGTACTTC. Residues: CSVEGTGEAETQYF.

This clonotype showed up many times. The chain combines TRBV27 with TRBJ2-7; 13 nucleotides align to TRBD2. The V segment lost 6 bases and the J segment 0 bases; nucleotides outside the gene matches: 5. Germline loops: CDR1 MNHEY, CDR2 SMNVEV (reference sequence). The CDR3 sequence is 16 residues long. The CDR3 loop is CASSGLAGASSYEQYF. As DNA, the CDR3 is TGTGCCAGCAGCGGACTAGCGGGAGCGAGCTCCTACGAGCAGTACTTC.

This clonotype has ten or more counts. The chain has TRBV7-8 and TRBJ1-1, with D perhaps matching TRBD1 (6 bases). CDR1 is SGHVS and CDR2 is FQNEAQ in the germline V gene. Between the trimmed V and J ends, which lost 0 bases and 3 bases, there was a span of 8 bases. The CDR3 length is 14 residues. CDR3 region: CASSLARGHTEAFF. CDR3 DNA sequence: TGTGCCAGCAGCTTAGCTCGGGGGCACACTGAAGCTTTCTTT.

This clonotype was recorded many times. The gene calls are TRBV9 and TRBJ1-4; maybe TRBD1 (6 bases). Germline V gives CDR1 SGDLS, CDR2 YYNGEE. This CDR3 comprises 15 residues. The V end was cut by 0 bases, the J end by 5 bases, with 11 bases between. The CDR3 loop is CASSVGTGWNEKLFF. CDR3 nucleotide sequence: TGTGCCAGCAGCGTAGGAACAGGGTGGAATGAAAAACTGTTTTTT.